Detailed here is one TCR beta chain. Seattle patient enrollment occurred during active infection, with longitudinal follow-up thereafter. Method: immunoSEQ multiplex PCR; TCRdb's copy keeps in-frame clones and lacks some. The repertoire has just over 250,000 clones, 91% of them found once; the top ten carry 2% to 3%. The record originates from a study of blood T cell repertoires in COVID-19. Sequencing input: peripheral blood. This receptor was obtained from a person under 35 with COVID-19, enrolled during active disease.

Written as DNA, the CDR3 is TGTGCCAGCAGTGGGGCGCAGGCCGGTTCACCCCTCCACTTT. Protein product: CASSGAQAGSPLHF. The chain couples TRBV25-1 to TRBJ1-6; D is undetermined. Trimming took 4 bases from V and 9 from J, leaving 13 bases between them. CDR1 is MGHDK, CDR2 SYGVNS, per germline. This CDR3 is built from 14 residues.